This T cell receptor beta chain was captured by sequencing in a study of shared clonotypes between healthy human individuals. Overall study: Three plates were used per donor for CD4 naive, three for CD4 memory, two for CD8 naive and one for CD8 memory.

Data came from immunoSEQ multiplex PCR; TCRdb stores just in-frame clones and leaves some out. Among hundreds of thousands of clones listed, 90% to 95% were seen once. The study's findings and limits: Clonotype sharing across several donors was observed for around 5% of naive CD4 clonotypes. Generally, estimated richness proved larger in naive subsets than it did in memory subsets.

Naive CD8 populations comprised CD45RO-negative cells positively selected for CCR7, excluding terminally differentiated effector memory CD45RA+ cells. Concerning this clone: Its antigen remains unidentified.

The material sequenced was naive CD8+ T cells sorted from blood. This sequence originates from a man aged 25-45 years in good health.

The CDR3 region is CASSQVRGAETQYF. The CDR3 coding sequence is TGCGCCAGCAGCCAAGTGAGGGGGGCGGAGACCCAGTACTTC. The chain recombines TRBV4-1 with TRBJ2-5; either TRBD1 or TRBD2 may supply D (6 bases each). CDR3 length: 14 residues. Trimming took 1 base from V and 5 from J, leaving 11 bases between them. Per the germline V gene, CDR1 is MGHRA and CDR2 is YSYEKL.